This TCR beta chain was profiled in a study of T cell responses to AZD1222 COVID-19 vaccine. General study points: Unmutated variant regions are reportedly the target of nearly half of TCRs that are spike-specific.

Clones were read by immunoSEQ multiplex PCR, and TCRdb kept only the in-frame ones, dropping some. The sample has approximately 110,000 clones, just under 90% seen once. The CDR3 is made up of 17 amino acids. A remark on this clone: Its specificity is not known.

The sequence came from an adult in good health. This sequence joins TRBV12-2 and TRBJ1-5; the table's D call, TRBD1, was not checked against the DNA. TRBV12-2 is assigned pseudogene status. The material was peripheral blood, obtained on day 0 of AZD1222 vaccination. The DNA for the CDR3 is TGTGCAAGTCGCTTAGATGATAGGGGGCAGGGCAATCAGCCCCAGCATTTT. Translating gives CASRLDDRGQGNQPQHF.